The 8 T cell receptor beta chains in this list originate from one sample, sequenced in a study of shared clonotypes between healthy human individuals. The data were produced by immunoSEQ multiplex PCR, yet TCRdb's version contains in-frame clones alone and is incomplete. The sample lists more than 1,200,000 clones, approximately 98.5% occurring once. The sample taken for sequencing was naive CD4+ T cells sorted from blood. Regarding subset: CD45RA+ positively selected. The source is a man in his thirties or forties in good health.

This sequence joins TRBV2 and TRBJ2-7; 9 bases fit TRBD1. The ends lost 7 bases at V and 6 bases at J; junction bases unmatched: 10. The germline V gene has CDR1 SNHLY and CDR2 FYNNEI. The CDR3 is 14 amino acids. CDR3 amino acids: CASTRTGVGSEQYF. CDR3 in DNA: TGTGCCAGCACCCGGACAGGGGTGGGAAGCGAGCAGTACTTC.

The chain combines TRBV5-1 with TRBJ2-3; D unresolved. CDR3 length: 11 amino acids. Germline assignment: CDR1 SGHRS and CDR2 YFSETQ. Trimming stripped 0 bases from V and 11 bases from J, with 7 bases between. Written as DNA, the CDR3 is TGCGCCAGCAGCTTGGGGACCAGGCAGTATTTT. It is translated as CASSLGTRQYF. Looking up the rest from reference TRBV5-1 and TRBJ2-3 gives the full variable domain: KAGVTQTPRYLIKTRGQQVTLSCSPISGHRSVSWYQQTPGQGLQFLFEYFSETQRNKGNFPGRFSGRQFSNSRSEMNVSTLELGDSALYLCASSLGTRQYFGPGTRLTVL.

The chain couples TRBV28 to TRBJ2-7; TRBD2 aligns across 10 bases. V trimming: 4 bases; J trimming: 4 bases; junction bases outside the gene matches: 10. Germline CDR1 and CDR2: MDHEN and SYDVKM. This CDR3 is 16 amino acids long. The chain's CDR3 is CASSSSSGRSRYEQYF. The DNA of the CDR3 is TGTGCCAGCAGTTCGAGTAGCGGGAGGTCCAGGTACGAGCAGTACTTC.

In regard to this clone: The sample contains more than one DNA sequence encoding this CDR3. This chain uses TRBV7-2 with TRBJ1-5; D is undetermined. CDR1 is SGHTA, CDR2 FQGNSA, per germline. The CDR3 spans 15 residues. Trimming left V 0 bases short and J 4 bases short, with 10 bases between. CDR3 sequence reads: CASSLARTGNQPQHF. In nucleotides, the CDR3 is TGTGCCAGCAGCTTAGCGCGTACCGGTAATCAGCCCCAGCATTTT.

The chain links TRBV2 to TRBJ2-2, with D perhaps TRBD1 (5 bases). V dropped 4 bases and J dropped 3 bases, with 9 bases sitting between them. Germline V lookup: CDR1 SNHLY, CDR2 FYNNEI. The length of the CDR3 is 14 residues. DNA for the CDR3: TGTGCCAGCAGTGCGGTAGGGGACACCGGGGAGCTGTTTTTT. This gives the protein CASSAVGDTGELFF.

The chain carries TRBV11-2 and TRBJ2-7; the match to TRBD2 covers 7 bases. Germline CDR1 SGHAT, CDR2 FQNNGV. CDR3 length: 15 residues. V lost 3 bases, J lost 0 bases, and 5 bases stayed unmatched. The DNA of the CDR3 is TGTGCCAGCAGCTTGGGCGGGAGCTCCTCCTACGAGCAGTACTTC. Translation: CASSLGGSSSYEQYF. Complete variable domain (other parts from reference TRBV11-2 and TRBJ2-7): EAGVAQSPRYKIIEKRQSVAFWCNPISGHATLYWYQQILGQGPKLLIQFQNNGVVDDSQLPKDRFSAERLKGVDSTLKIQPAKLEDSAVYLCASSLGGSSSYEQYFGPGTRLTVT.

The J gene is TRBJ2-7, the V gene TRBV14; TRBD1 agrees at 8 bases. CDR1 and CDR2 (germline): SGHDN, FVKESK. V shed 1 base and J 7 bases; nucleotides not matched to a gene: 9. This CDR3 is 15 amino acids long. CDR3 amino acids: CASSQVVRGPREQYF. The CDR3, as DNA: TGTGCCAGCAGCCAAGTCGTCAGGGGGCCAAGAGAGCAGTACTTC.

The J gene is TRBJ1-5, the V gene TRBV6-6, with D maybe TRBD1 (5 bases). The germline V and J ends were trimmed by 11 bases and 1 base, with 15 bases remaining between them. CDR3 size: 14 residues. Germline loops: CDR1 MNHNY, CDR2 SVGAGI (reference sequence). The CDR3 DNA reads TGTGCCGGCTCTACCTGGGGGAGCAATCAGCCCCAGCATTTT. Translation gives CAGSTWGSNQPQHF.